Shown below are 4 T cell receptor beta chains from a single sample sequenced in a study of Tregs in tolerant kidney transplant recipients. Assay: immunoSEQ multiplex PCR; the TCRdb copy retains only in-frame clones and omits some. The sample lists some 90,000 clones, around 90% seen once, with over 3.5% in the top ten. The specimen was CD8+ T cells from blood. These receptors all come from a human donor in good health.

The J gene is TRBJ1-5, the V gene TRBV21-1; whether TRBD1, the table's D call, matches the DNA was not checked. TRBV21-1 is tagged as a pseudogene. This CDR3 region has 17 residues. The CDR3 sequence is CASSMAGCGYSNQPQHF. CDR3 in DNA: TGTGCCAGCAGCATGGCAGGGTGTGGGTATAGCAATCAGCCCCAGCATTTT.

The J gene is TRBJ1-2, the V gene TRBV11-3; D gene ambiguous. Trimming removed 1 base from V and 5 bases from J, with 8 bases in between. The germline V gene has CDR1 SGHNT and CDR2 YENEEA. CDR3 length: 13 residues. CDR3 nucleotide sequence: TGTGCCAGCAGCTTAGCTTCCCATTATGGCTACACCTTC. Protein: CASSLASHYGYTF.

The chain is built from TRBV9 and TRBJ2-3; 11 bases match TRBD2. Germline V gene data show CDR1 as SGDLS and CDR2 as YYNGEE. V shed 0 bases, J shed 4 bases, and the junction held 4 bases outside the gene matches. The CDR3 consists of 16 residues. The CDR3 nucleotides are TGTGCCAGCAGCGTAGGACTAGCGGGGTGGGCAGATACGCAGTATTTT. Amino acid sequence: CASSVGLAGWADTQYF.

The chain couples TRBV9 to TRBJ2-1, with 8 bases fitting TRBD2. J gave up 3 bases and V 4 bases, and 9 bases lay outside the gene matches. The germline V gene encodes CDR1 SGDLS and CDR2 YYNGEE. The CDR3 loop spans 16 amino acids. CDR3 residues: CASSLPRGGNYNEQFF. CDR3 nucleotides: TGTGCCAGCAGCCTCCCCCGCGGGGGGAACTACAATGAGCAGTTCTTC.